The source of this T cell receptor (beta chain) is a study of blood T cells in healthy people across ages (dated by TCRdb to about 2015). Broadly, across the study: In model experiments, template switching captured about one uniquely barcoded TCR beta cDNA molecule for every two T cells. Age-related changes in TCR beta repertoire diversity were measured in the study by deep sequencing normalized with unique cDNA molecular identifiers. Donors were grouped into four age groups: young (average about 15 years), middle-aged (39), aged (over 55) and long-lived (just over 80). To avoid experimental bias, donors of different ages were randomly spread across the sequencing lanes. Using the same blood draw, the study looked at two additional independent replicas of 1 million unique cDNA reads for two donors, one aged 18 to 30 and the other aged 80 or older. Findings and caveats that apply to the study as a whole: Since profiling was done on bulk unsorted PBMCs, naive and antigen-experienced compartments could not be conclusively compared. Because donor CMV infection status was unknown, age-related changes in expanded clonotypes were potentially confounded. The long-lived group showed more naive CD4+ T cells, fewer expanded clones and increased TCR diversity than the aged group, suggesting age selection. Estimates of total diversity based on one million sequenced T cells were considered lower bounds and underestimates. There was a strong correlation between observed TCR beta diversity and the percentage of naive T cells measured by flow cytometry. As age increased, observed TCR beta diversity per million T cells dropped in a roughly linear way, and a significant reduction was already evident by age about 36.

Notes on this clonotype: Its antigen specificity is not known. Qualities for individual bases were not recorded, and no much larger clone is one base off.

Library prep was done by 5' RACE. The sample was run on an Illumina HiSeq 2500. The second PCR ran for roughly 7 to 11 cycles and used a J-beta primer mix along with a sample-barcoded 5' primer. A unique molecular identifier was introduced onto each TCR beta cDNA molecule by a template-switch 5' adaptor carrying 12 random nucleotides. At least 2.5 million CDR3-containing paired-end reads were obtained from each sample. The Mint cDNA synthesis kit, primed by a TRBC-specific oligonucleotide, was used to synthesize first-strand cDNA from all RNA. Following uracil-DNA glycosylase treatment, a first 18-cycle PCR with universal primers M1SS and BC2_uni_R was performed on all cDNA. Per the source publication's procedure: Normalization of each sample was performed by random selection of 1 million high-quality reads, each carrying a distinct molecular identifier. Reads sharing molecular identifiers were discarded rather than binned into consensus sequences. MiTCR, run with a Q25 quality threshold and the strictest error-elimination algorithm, handled CDR3 identification, clonotype clustering and error correction. A nonparametric unseen species model using Euler transformation provided a lower-bound estimate of total TCR beta diversity. TCRdb reworked the public reads: Q25 trimming with fastp, MiXCR clone assembly, productive beta chains retained. Here each entry gathers all rows of one CDR3 protein and keeps the most common genes and DNA. These V and J calls originate from TCRdb's pipeline instead of the authors' own analysis. Counted in this sample were about 1 million distinct CDR3 sequences; 45% of them appeared once. The leading ten clones occupy approximately 17% of the sample.

The approximately 39 donors, aged about 6 to 90 years, were systemically healthy Caucasian individuals from Russia. Roughly 9 milliliters of peripheral blood were drawn from each donor into EDTA-treated Vacutainer tubes. Ficoll-Paque density-gradient centrifugation was used to isolate PBMCs, with at least 6.5 million obtained per sample. Total RNA, at least 6 micrograms per sample, was extracted from PBMCs with Trizol reagent. The percentages of naive CD45RAhigh/CD27high T cells were determined by flow cytometry on a PBMC aliquot from every donor. This clonotype was obtained from a woman aged 60-75 years in good health. Sequencing was performed on blood.

The base sequence is TGTGCCAGCAGTTTAGGACGTGGACTTCGGTACAATGAGCAGTTCTTC. This sequence encodes CASSLGRGLRYNEQFF. Recombination linked TRBV28 to TRBJ2-1, and TRBD2 may be the D gene, going by 5 matching bases. The germline V gene provides CDR1 MDHEN and CDR2 SYDVKM. V loses 2 bases, J loses 4 bases, and the germline ends lie 15 bases apart. The CDR3 contains 16 residues, cysteine and phenylalanine counted. Only the CDR3 region is kept as DNA, spanning 48 bases read in frame from base 1. The reference TRBV28 and TRBJ2-1 proteins fill in what lies around the CDR3, so the full variable domain reads DVKVTQSSRYLVKRTGEKVFLECVQDMDHENMFWYRQDPGLGLRLIYFSYDVKMKEKGDIPEGYSVSREKKERFSLILESASTNQTSMYLCASSLGRGLRYNEQFFGPGTRLTVL.